This TCR beta chain was sequenced in a study of cytomegalovirus exposure and HLA in healthy donors. In the study overall: The 120 or so validation repertoires were reported in a later analysis to have been generated on the same platform as the approximately 700 first-cohort repertoires. Findings and caveats of the study: TCR beta chains numbering about 160 were designated cytomegalovirus-associated. Whilst most TCR sequences proved rare, a subset of public TCRs occurred across many donors. According to a subsequent analysis, TCR clusters identified in the first cohort showed a tendency to co-occur across the roughly 110 validation repertoires.

Details on this clone: Its antigen is unidentified.

Here immunoSEQ multiplex PCR was the method, and the copy in TCRdb shows in-frame clones only, minus some. The sample comprises a few hundred thousand clones, 70% to 90% of which are singletons, and over 0.8% rests with the top ten. This CDR3 contains 14 residues. V lost 6 bases to trimming and J lost 2 bases, with 14 bases between them. Germline values: CDR1 SNHLY, CDR2 FYNNEI. Sequencing was carried out using PBMCs. The rearrangement uses TRBV2 and TRBJ2-7; TRBD1 might be the D (6 bases). The TCR originated in a woman younger than 35 in good health and CMV-seronegative. CDR3 in DNA: TGTGCCAGCAGAGGGGGTGGGGGTCCCTACGAGCAGTACTTC. Amino acids: CASRGGGGPYEQYF.